This T cell receptor (beta chain) comes out of a study of blood T cell repertoires in COVID-19 (dated by TCRdb to the early 2020s). For the study in its entirety: Samples from collaborators originated in the United States, Italy and Spain and spanned both the acute and convalescent phases of COVID-19. The prospective study material was composed of cDNA or gDNA derived from T cells, B-cell-depleted T cells, or PBMCs. Subjects who had been exposed to COVID-19, were actively infected with it, or had recovered from it provided the deeply sampled blood TCRbeta repertoires that made up the dataset. The repertoires were made available in a free public database intended to serve as a resource for research on the immune response to SARS-CoV-2. Samples came from the ongoing ImmuneRACE study (first 160 participants) plus 1,254 subjects from 6 global collaborators. Nearly every sample came with metadata listing a de-identified subject ID, COVID-19 status, age in years and sex. Where available, HLA class I and class II types were obtained from metadata supplied by the sample provider rather than from assay-based typing.

The CDR3, cysteine through phenylalanine, is 16 amino acids long. Only the CDR3 part of the read is kept: 48 bases, read in frame from the first base. Clipping removes 5 bases from V and 6 bases from J, with 7 as the unmatched junction base count. The germline V gene encodes CDR1 SGHTA and CDR2 FQGTGA. What the work shows at the level of the full study, not this receptor alone: Clinical and demographic metadata were provided uncurated, with the amount varying by source and participant.

TCRbeta CDR3 regions were amplified from genomic DNA using the immunoSEQ Assay, a bias-controlled multiplex PCR. The authors' analysis ran thus. Within the assay, amplification of reference gene primers was used to estimate how many nucleated cells each sample contained. To quantify the absolute abundance of each unique TCRbeta CDR3 rearrangement, sequence reads were collapsed and filtered. For each sample, productive Simpson clonality was calculated by taking the square root of Simpson's diversity index across productive rearrangements. This is the immuneACCESS table as TCRdb keeps it, with only in-frame sequences that have V and J called. A part of the clones is gone; compared with another copy, unresolved V genes explain less than half, and the rest is unexplained. V, J and clone size were drawn from that table, and D and trimming were deduced from the DNA. The sample includes fewer than 130,000 clones, with 70% to 80% observed a single time. The ten most abundant clones make up about 7.1% of the sample.

With regard to this clone: The antigen this receptor binds is unknown. One base away there is no much larger clone; base qualities are not given.

Whole blood was collected in K2EDTA tubes by collaborating institutions according to the institutions' own protocols. For TCRbeta analysis, collaborator samples were shipped as frozen whole blood, as isolated PBMCs, or as DNA extracted from either sample type. This sequence uses TRBV7-3 and TRBJ2-2; TRBD2 fits 12 bases in the junction. The sample taken for sequencing was peripheral blood. The origin of this receptor is a woman in her fifties or sixties with acute or convalescent COVID-19. The nucleotide sequence is TGTGCCAGCAGCCGGAGCGGGACTAGCGGGTCCGGGGAGCTGTTTTTT. It is translated as CASSRSGTSGSGELFF.